This TCR beta chain appears in the sequencing data of a study of cytomegalovirus exposure and HLA in healthy donors. Study as a whole: Earlier results showed 90 million to 130 million unique TCR beta sequences derived from approximately 170 million T cells.

Notes on the study in general: There were a few CMV-associated chains whose specificity for CMV antigens was confirmed in vitro.

The CDR3 length is 15 residues. Trimming removed 0 bases from V and 4 bases from J; junction bases left unmatched: 2. Per germline, CDR1 SGDLS and CDR2 YYNGEE. Primers included in the PCR were 60 Vbeta and 13 Jbeta primers. Original methodology: Counted up in a later analysis, unique TCR beta chains came to some 75 million, with some 11 million shared. TCRdb's copy holds only in-frame clones and misses some; the assay was immunoSEQ multiplex PCR. That table gives V, J and clone size, and the DNA gave D and trimming. The sample includes 55,000 to 75,000 clones, roughly 75% seen only once; the top ten take around 7.3%. In the case of this clone: What it recognizes is unknown.

The source is a woman aged 30 to 39 in good health and CMV-seropositive. The V gene is TRBV9, the J gene TRBJ2-7; 12 bases match TRBD1. What was sequenced was PBMCs. The CDR3 nucleotides are TGTGCCAGCAGCGTAGCGGGACAGGGGGCTTACGAGCAGTACTTC. Its translation: CASSVAGQGAYEQYF.